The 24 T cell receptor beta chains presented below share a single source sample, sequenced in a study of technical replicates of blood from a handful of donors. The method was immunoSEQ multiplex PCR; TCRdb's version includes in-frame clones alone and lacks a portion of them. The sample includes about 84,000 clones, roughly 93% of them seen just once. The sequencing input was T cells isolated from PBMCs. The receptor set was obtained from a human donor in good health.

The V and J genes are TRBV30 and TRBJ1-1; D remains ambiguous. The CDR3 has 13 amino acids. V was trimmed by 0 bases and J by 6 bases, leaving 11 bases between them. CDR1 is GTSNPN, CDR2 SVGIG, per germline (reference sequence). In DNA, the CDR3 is TGTGCCTGGAGTGTACTATTAGGCCCTGAAGCTTTCTTT. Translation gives CAWSVLLGPEAFF.

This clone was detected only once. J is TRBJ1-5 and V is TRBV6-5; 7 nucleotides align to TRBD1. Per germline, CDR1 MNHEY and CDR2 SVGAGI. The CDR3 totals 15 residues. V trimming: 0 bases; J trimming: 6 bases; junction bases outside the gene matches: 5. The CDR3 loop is CASSYSGQAAQPQHF. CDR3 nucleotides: TGTGCCAGCAGTTACTCCGGACAGGCGGCTCAGCCCCAGCATTTT.

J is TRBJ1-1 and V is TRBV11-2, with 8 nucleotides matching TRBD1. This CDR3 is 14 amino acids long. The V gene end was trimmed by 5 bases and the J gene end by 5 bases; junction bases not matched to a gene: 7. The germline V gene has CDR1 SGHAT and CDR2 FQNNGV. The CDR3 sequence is CASSTHRGGTEAFF. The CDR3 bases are TGTGCCAGCAGCACACACAGGGGGGGAACTGAAGCTTTCTTT.

The CDR3 here is CASSGRGQGENTEAFF. In nucleotides, the CDR3 is TGTGCCAGCAGCGGCCGGGGACAGGGTGAAAACACTGAAGCTTTCTTT. The rearrangement joins TRBV7-9 to TRBJ1-1; 9 bases match TRBD1. J was trimmed by 2 bases and V by 5 bases; bases with no gene match: 9. The CDR3 has 16 residues. Per germline, CDR1 SEHNR and CDR2 FQNEAQ (reference sequence).

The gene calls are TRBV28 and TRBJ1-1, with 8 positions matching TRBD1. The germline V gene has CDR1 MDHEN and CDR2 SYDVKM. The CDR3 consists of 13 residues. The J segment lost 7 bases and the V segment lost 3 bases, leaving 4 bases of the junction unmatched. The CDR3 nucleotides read TGTGCCAGCAGTTTGGACAGGGTCGGTGAAGCTTTCTTT. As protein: CASSLDRVGEAFF.

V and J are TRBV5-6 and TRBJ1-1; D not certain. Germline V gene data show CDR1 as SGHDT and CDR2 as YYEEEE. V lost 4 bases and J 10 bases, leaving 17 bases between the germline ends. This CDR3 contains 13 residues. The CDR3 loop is CASSVGDGVGAFF. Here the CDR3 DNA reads TGTGCCAGCAGCGTCGGGGATGGGGTGGGAGCTTTCTTT.

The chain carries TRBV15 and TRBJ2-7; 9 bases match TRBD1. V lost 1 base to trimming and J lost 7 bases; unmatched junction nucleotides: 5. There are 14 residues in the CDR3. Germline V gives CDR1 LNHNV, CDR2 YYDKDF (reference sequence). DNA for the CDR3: TGTGCCACCAGCAGAGGGGACAGGGTGGAAGAGCAGTACTTC. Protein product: CATSRGDRVEEQYF.

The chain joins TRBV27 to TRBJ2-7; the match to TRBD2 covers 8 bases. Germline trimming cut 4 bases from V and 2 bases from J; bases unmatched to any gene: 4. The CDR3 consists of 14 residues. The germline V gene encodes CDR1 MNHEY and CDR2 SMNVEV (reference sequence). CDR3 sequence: CASSSAGVAYEQYF. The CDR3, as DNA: TGTGCCAGCAGTTCAGCGGGAGTAGCCTACGAGCAGTACTTC.

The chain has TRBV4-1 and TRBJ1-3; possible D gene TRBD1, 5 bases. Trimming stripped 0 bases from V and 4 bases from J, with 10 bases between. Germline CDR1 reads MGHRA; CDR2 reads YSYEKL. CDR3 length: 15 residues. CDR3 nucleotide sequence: TGCGCCAGCAGCCAAGATTCAGGGTCAGGAAACACCATATATTTT. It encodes CASSQDSGSGNTIYF.

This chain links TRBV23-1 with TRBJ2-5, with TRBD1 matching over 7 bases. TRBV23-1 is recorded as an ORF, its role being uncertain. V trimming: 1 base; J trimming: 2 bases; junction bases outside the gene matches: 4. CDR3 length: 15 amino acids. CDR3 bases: TGCGCCAGCAGTCAATTGGACAGGTGGCAAGAGACCCAGTACTTC. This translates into CASSQLDRWQETQYF.

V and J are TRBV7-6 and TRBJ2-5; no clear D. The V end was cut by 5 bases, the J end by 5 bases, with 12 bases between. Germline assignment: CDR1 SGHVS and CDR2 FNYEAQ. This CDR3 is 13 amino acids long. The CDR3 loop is CASSLGQRETQYF. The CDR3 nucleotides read TGTGCCAGCAGCCTTGGGCAACGCGAGACCCAGTACTTC.

For the CDR3, the DNA is TGTGCCAGCAGTTCTGTCCCGACAGGGCATGAGCAGTTCTTC. Translation: CASSSVPTGHEQFF. This sequence joins TRBV27 and TRBJ2-1; the match to TRBD1 covers 7 bases. This CDR3 has 14 amino acids. Trimming at V came to 4 bases and at J to 8 bases, leaving 8 bases not matched to a gene. The germline V gene has CDR1 MNHEY and CDR2 SMNVEV (reference sequence).

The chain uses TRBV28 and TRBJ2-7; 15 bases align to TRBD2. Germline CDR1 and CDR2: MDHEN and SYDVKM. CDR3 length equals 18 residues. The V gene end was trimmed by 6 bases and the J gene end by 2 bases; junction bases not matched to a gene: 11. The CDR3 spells CASSDGLAGGSRPYEQYF. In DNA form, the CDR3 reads TGTGCCAGCAGCGACGGACTAGCGGGAGGGTCCCGGCCCTACGAGCAGTACTTC.

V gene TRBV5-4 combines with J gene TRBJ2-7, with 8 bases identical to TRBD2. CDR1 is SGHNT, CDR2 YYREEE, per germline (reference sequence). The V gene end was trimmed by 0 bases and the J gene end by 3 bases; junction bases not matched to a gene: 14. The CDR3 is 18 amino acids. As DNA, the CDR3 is TGTGCCAGCAGCTTGGGTGGTCTCGGCGGGAGGAGGGACTACGAGCAGTACTTC. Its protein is CASSLGGLGGRRDYEQYF.

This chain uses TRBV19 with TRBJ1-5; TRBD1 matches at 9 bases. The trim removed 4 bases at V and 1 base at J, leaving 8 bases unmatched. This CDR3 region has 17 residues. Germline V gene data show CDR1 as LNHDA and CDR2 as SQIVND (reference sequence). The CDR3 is CASSKSWDRVSNQPQHF. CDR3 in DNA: TGTGCCAGTAGTAAGTCCTGGGACAGGGTGAGCAATCAGCCCCAGCATTTT.

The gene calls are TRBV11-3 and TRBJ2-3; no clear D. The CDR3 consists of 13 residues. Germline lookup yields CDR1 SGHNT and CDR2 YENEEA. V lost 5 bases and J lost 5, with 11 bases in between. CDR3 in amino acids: CASSPPSEDTQYF. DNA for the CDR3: TGTGCCAGCAGCCCGCCGAGTGAAGATACGCAGTATTTT.

The CDR3 protein is CASSTGIGQPQHF. Here the CDR3 DNA reads TGTGCCAGCTCGACAGGGATTGGTCAGCCCCAGCATTTT. The chain couples TRBV2 to TRBJ1-5; 7 bases line up with TRBD1. The germline V gene encodes CDR1 SNHLY and CDR2 FYNNEI. The CDR3 has 13 residues. V gave up 8 bases and J gave up 6 bases; unmatched junction bases: 7.

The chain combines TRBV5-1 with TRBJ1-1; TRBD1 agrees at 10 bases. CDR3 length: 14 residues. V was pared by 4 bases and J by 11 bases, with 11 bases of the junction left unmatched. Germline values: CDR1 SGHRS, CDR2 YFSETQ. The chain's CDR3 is CASSAGTGEARAFF. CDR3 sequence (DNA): TGCGCCAGCAGCGCGGGGACAGGGGAGGCTCGGGCTTTCTTT.

Written as DNA, the CDR3 is TGTGCCAGCAGTCTAGAGCTAGCGGGATTAACCGGGGAGCTGTTTTTT. It encodes CASSLELAGLTGELFF. The chain is built from TRBV28 and TRBJ2-2; TRBD2 matches at 9 bases. J lost 5 bases, V lost 5 bases, and 9 bases had no gene match. The germline V gene encodes CDR1 MDHEN and CDR2 SYDVKM. CDR3 length equals 16 residues.

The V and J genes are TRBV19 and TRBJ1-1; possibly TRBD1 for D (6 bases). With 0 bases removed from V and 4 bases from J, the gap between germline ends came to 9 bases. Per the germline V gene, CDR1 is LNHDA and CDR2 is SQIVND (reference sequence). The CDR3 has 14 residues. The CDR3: CASSIERDITEAFF. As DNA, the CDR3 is TGTGCCAGTAGTATAGAACGGGACATCACTGAAGCTTTCTTT.

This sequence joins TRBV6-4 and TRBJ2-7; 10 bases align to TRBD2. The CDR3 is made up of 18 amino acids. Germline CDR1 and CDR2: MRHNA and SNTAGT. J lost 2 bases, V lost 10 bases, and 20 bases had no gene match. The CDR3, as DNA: TGTGCCACGATCCCGACGGAATGGACTAGCGGTAGAGCCTACGAGCAGTACTTC. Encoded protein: CATIPTEWTSGRAYEQYF.

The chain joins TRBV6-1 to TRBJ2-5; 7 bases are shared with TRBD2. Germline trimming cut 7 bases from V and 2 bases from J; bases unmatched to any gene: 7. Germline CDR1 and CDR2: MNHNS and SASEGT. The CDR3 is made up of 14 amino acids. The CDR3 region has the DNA TGTGCCAGCAAGTCGGGGACTATACAAGAGACCCAGTACTTC. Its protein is CASKSGTIQETQYF.

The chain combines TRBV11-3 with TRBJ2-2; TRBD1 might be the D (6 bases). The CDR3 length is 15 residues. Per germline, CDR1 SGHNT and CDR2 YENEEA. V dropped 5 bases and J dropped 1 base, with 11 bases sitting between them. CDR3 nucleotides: TGTGCCAGCAGCGCCCGGGACATGAACACCGGGGAGCTGTTTTTT. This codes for CASSARDMNTGELFF.

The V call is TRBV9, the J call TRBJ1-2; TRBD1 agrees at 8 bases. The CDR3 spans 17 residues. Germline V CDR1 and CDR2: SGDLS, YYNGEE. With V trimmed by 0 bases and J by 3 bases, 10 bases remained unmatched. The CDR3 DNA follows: TGTGCCAGCAGCGTAGGGGACAGGCAAGAGTACCACTATGGCTACACCTTC. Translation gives CASSVGDRQEYHYGYTF.